This passage covers 20 T cell receptor beta chains from one sample sequenced in a study of T cell clonality in common variable immunodeficiency. General study results and limits: Fewer deletions and N-nucleotide insertions were reportedly seen in common variable immunodeficiency TCR beta sequences.

These receptors' antigens are unknown. The protocol was immunoSEQ multiplex PCR, while the TCRdb copy is restricted to in-frame clones and leaves out a portion. Singletons are absent from the sample, which has 15,000 to 20,000 clones. Sequenced: peripheral blood mononuclear cells. The receptors were sampled from a human donor with common variable immunodeficiency.

About this clone: The CDR3 extends 3 residues past the end of the read, so its final part is completed from the germline J gene. The chain recombines TRBV19 with TRBJ2-3; 12 bases map to TRBD2. Unmatched junction bases numbered 12, after V lost 7 bases and J lost 7 bases. CDR1 and CDR2 from the germline V gene are LNHDA and SQIVND (reference sequence). The CDR3 loop spans 16 amino acids. The CDR3 sequence is CASTLNALAGGNTQYF. CDR3 DNA, as far as it was read: TGTGCCAGTACCCTAAACGCTCTAGCGGGGGGGAATACG.

To note about this clone: Sequencing ends 3 residues short of the CDR3 end; the germline J gene provides the rest. This rearrangement joins TRBV5-1 to TRBJ2-1; 7 bases match TRBD1. CDR3 size: 14 residues. The trim removed 2 bases at V and 8 bases at J, leaving 7 bases unmatched. Per the germline V gene, CDR1 is SGHRS and CDR2 is YFSETQ. The CDR3 DNA, read in part, is TGCGCCAGCAGCTTTGGACCGACAGGGTATGAG. This translates into CASSFGPTGYE. The entire CDR3 protein is CASSFGPTGYEQFF. The full variable domain, with the rest looked up from reference TRBV5-1 and TRBJ2-1, is KAGVTQTPRYLIKTRGQQVTLSCSPISGHRSVSWYQQTPGQGLQFLFEYFSETQRNKGNFPGRFSGRQFSNSRSEMNVSTLELGDSALYLCASSFGPTGYEQFFGPGTRLTVL.

This clone was seen only a few times. The CDR3 end lies 3 residues beyond the end of the read and is filled in from the germline J gene. The chain combines TRBV6-4 with TRBJ2-3, with 7 bases lining up with TRBD1. The V gene's germline CDR1 is MRHNA and CDR2 SNTAGT. This CDR3 contains 15 residues. CDR3 amino acids: CASSPGATGRRTQYF. The sequenced part of the CDR3 DNA is TGTGCCAGCAGTCCCGGGGCGACAGGGCGTAGGACG.

Note on this clone: The sequence runs out 3 residues before the end of the CDR3; the remainder is reconstructed from the germline J gene. This chain links TRBV2 with TRBJ1-2, with TRBD1 matching over 7 bases. V trimming: 6 bases; J trimming: 7 bases; junction bases outside the gene matches: 2. CDR1 is SNHLY, CDR2 FYNNEI, per germline. The CDR3 totals 11 residues. The part of the CDR3 DNA that was read is TGTGCCAGCAGAGCAGGGGGTGGC. Its protein product is CASRAGGG. The full CDR3 protein reads CASRAGGGYTF.

The table lists this clone with many counts. The sequenced part of the CDR3 DNA is TGTGCCAGCTCACCTGCCTTTATTAGGGAAGAGACC. Translation: CASSPAFIREET. In full, the CDR3 is CASSPAFIREETQYF. The V gene is TRBV18, the J gene TRBJ2-5; D is ambiguous. The read terminates 3 residues ahead of where the CDR3 ends, so the germline J gene completes it. The CDR3 runs to 15 residues. V was trimmed by 3 bases and J by 3 bases, leaving 14 bases between them. Germline V gene data show CDR1 as KGHSH and CDR2 as LQKENI.

This clone showed up many times. The CDR3 end falls 3 residues outside the read, so it is completed with the germline J gene. This chain joins TRBV13 and TRBJ2-1, with D possibly TRBD2 on 5 matching bases. There are 12 residues in the CDR3. CDR1 is PRHDT, CDR2 FYEKMQ, per germline (reference sequence). Trimming cost V 11 bases and J 3 bases, with 11 bases left between them. The sequenced CDR3 bases are TGTGCCTCGTCCGAGGGCTACAATGAG. Amino acid sequence: CASSEGYNE. From start to end, the CDR3 is CASSEGYNEQFF.

This clone was observed a few times. The CDR3 is cut off 3 residues early in the read; its end comes from the germline J gene. The gene calls are TRBV6-2 or TRBV6-3 and TRBJ1-5; 8 positions agree with TRBD1. CDR1 is MNHEY and CDR2 is SVGEGT in the germline V gene. V trimming: 6 bases; J trimming: 3 bases; junction bases outside the gene matches: 7. This CDR3 contains 15 residues. CDR3: CASRPPGQANQPQHF. CDR3 bases read: TGTGCCAGCAGACCACCGGGACAGGCCAATCAGCCC.

This clone appeared a few times. The read comes to an end 3 residues before the CDR3 does, leaving the germline J gene to fill in the end. This chain connects TRBV2 to TRBJ2-7; 10 bases match TRBD1. The germline V gene encodes CDR1 SNHLY and CDR2 FYNNEI. Trimming at V came to 7 bases and at J to 2 bases, leaving 5 bases not matched to a gene. The CDR3 sequence is 14 residues long. The DNA read from the CDR3 is TGTGCCAGCACCCTAGACAGGGGGCCCTACGAG. Amino acid sequence: CASTLDRGPYE. The whole CDR3 sequence is CASTLDRGPYEQYF.

This clone was seen only a few times. The read terminates 3 residues before the CDR3 end, so the remaining end is supplied by the germline J gene. The chain carries TRBV5-1 and TRBJ2-5; perhaps TRBD1 as D (5 bases). Deletions cut 0 bases from V and 5 bases from J, with 14 bases between. Germline V gene data show CDR1 as SGHRS and CDR2 as YFSETQ. The CDR3 runs 15 residues. The sequenced part of the CDR3 DNA is TGCGCCAGCAGCTTGGACGAGGTCTCAGGGGAGACC. It encodes CASSLDEVSGET. The full CDR3 is CASSLDEVSGETQYF.

This clone turned up a few times. The read finishes 3 residues shy of the CDR3 end, and the germline J gene is used to complete it. This chain uses TRBV6-1 with TRBJ2-7; D might be TRBD1 (7 bases). Trimming took off 3 bases at V and 2 bases at J, with 14 bases between the two ends. The CDR3 has 15 residues. From germline, CDR1 is MNHNS and CDR2 SASEGT. The part of the CDR3 DNA that was read is TGTGCCAGCAGTGAGGGCGGGACAGCCCCCTACGAG. Protein product: CASSEGGTAPYE. The full CDR3 protein reads CASSEGGTAPYEQYF.

This clone came up a few times. The read ends 3 residues early relative to the CDR3; the germline J gene fills the gap. The chain links TRBV19 to TRBJ1-4, with unresolved D. V was shortened by 4 bases and J by 0 bases, with 12 bases between the two germline ends. Germline values: CDR1 LNHDA, CDR2 SQIVND (reference sequence). The CDR3 runs to 16 residues. CDR3 region: CASSSQAGTTNEKLFF. The CDR3 DNA, read in part, is TGTGCCAGTAGTAGCCAGGCGGGGACAACTAATGAAAAA.

This clone was picked up a small number of times. Coverage ceases 3 residues before the CDR3 finishes, and the germline J gene fills in the end. The rearrangement uses TRBV30 and TRBJ1-6; tentative D call: TRBD1 (5 bases). Germline CDR1 GTSNPN, CDR2 SVGIG (reference sequence). With 0 bases removed from V and 7 bases from J, the gap between germline ends came to 13 bases. This CDR3 has 15 amino acids. CDR3 protein: CAWSVKGRGNSPLHF. Partial CDR3 DNA: TGTGCCTGGAGTGTAAAGGGGAGAGGGAATTCACCC.

This clone was seen repeatedly, ten times or more. The read ends 3 residues before the CDR3 terminus; that terminus is restored from the germline J gene. The gene calls are TRBV6-2 or TRBV6-3 and TRBJ2-5, with 9 bases aligning to TRBD2. CDR1 and CDR2 (germline): MNHEY, SVGEGT. With 6 bases clipped from V and 5 bases from J, the junction kept 4 bases outside the gene matches. The CDR3 sequence is 13 residues long. The covered CDR3 bases are TGTGCCAGCAGGCAAGCGGGAGGCGAGACC. It specifies CASRQAGGET. The whole CDR3 reads CASRQAGGETQYF.

Notes on this clone: The read stops 3 residues short of the end of the CDR3; the missing end is completed from the germline J gene. The chain links TRBV18 to TRBJ1-1; the D is unclear. The CDR3 extends over 15 amino acids. CDR1 is KGHSH, CDR2 LQKENI, per germline. Trimming cost V 2 bases and J 3 bases, with 13 bases left between them. The covered CDR3 bases are TGTGCCAGCTCACCAAAAAGTCAGGAATACACTGAA. Residues: CASSPKSQEYTE. The complete CDR3 protein is CASSPKSQEYTEAFF.

This clone showed up just a few times. Read coverage stops 3 residues before the CDR3 terminus; the germline J gene supplies the remainder. This chain joins TRBV30 and TRBJ2-5; no reliable D call. The germline gives CDR1 GTSNPN, CDR2 SVGIG (reference sequence). Trimming removed 7 bases at V and 5 bases at J, with 14 bases between. This CDR3 has 12 amino acids. CDR3 DNA, as far as it was read: TGTGCCTCACGCCCGGGTGGGGAGACC. This gives the protein CASRPGGET. The whole CDR3 sequence reads CASRPGGETQYF.

This clone appeared a few times. The CDR3 end is not reached by the read, which stops 3 residues before it; the germline J gene fills it in. Different DNA sequences within this sample yield the same CDR3. The rearrangement joins TRBV18 to TRBJ1-2, with TRBD1 identical over 8 bases. The germline gives CDR1 KGHSH, CDR2 LQKENI. The CDR3 loop spans 13 amino acids. J lost 3 bases, V lost 3 bases, and 0 bases had no gene match. Incomplete CDR3 DNA: TGTGCCAGCTCACCGACAGGGGACTATGGC. Translated, it gives CASSPTGDYG. The CDR3 in full is CASSPTGDYGYTF.

This clone was observed a few times. Sequencing ends 3 residues short of the CDR3 end; the germline J gene provides the rest. The V and J genes are TRBV20-1 and TRBJ2-3; 8 positions match TRBD2. This CDR3 is built from 15 residues. The germline gives CDR1 DFQATT, CDR2 SNEGSKA (reference sequence). Trimming at V came to 0 bases and at J to 1 base, leaving 3 bases not matched to a gene. Incomplete CDR3 DNA: TGCAGTGCTAGAGAGCCAGCGGGGGGCACAGATACG. Translation: CSAREPAGGTDT. The full CDR3 reads CSAREPAGGTDTQYF.

This clone appeared a few times. The read terminates 3 residues before the CDR3 end, so the remaining end is supplied by the germline J gene. The J gene is TRBJ1-2, the V gene TRBV19; weak D call: TRBD1 (5 bases). CDR1 is LNHDA, CDR2 SQIVND, per germline (reference sequence). Trimming pared 7 bases from V and 4 bases from J, leaving 13 bases between. CDR3 length: 13 amino acids. CDR3 sequence: CASTAGHLYGYTF. CDR3 DNA (partial): TGTGCCAGTACCGCAGGACACCTCTATGGC.

In its sample, this clone was seen a few times. The sequenced fragment ends 3 residues before the CDR3 boundary, so the rest is inferred from the germline J gene. This chain uses TRBV19 with TRBJ2-1, with D possibly matching TRBD2 (7 bases). The CDR3 is 15 amino acids. Trimming removed 1 base at V and 7 bases at J, with 14 bases between. Germline assignment: CDR1 LNHDA and CDR2 SQIVND (reference sequence). CDR3 DNA, as far as it was read: TGTGCCAGTAGTATAGTAGGGGGGGGACCGAATGAG. Its translation is CASSIVGGGPNE. The entire CDR3 is CASSIVGGGPNEQFF.

This clone has more than one count but fewer than ten. The read terminates 3 residues before the CDR3 end, so the remaining end is supplied by the germline J gene. This sequence joins TRBV19 and TRBJ2-7; D possibly corresponds to TRBD1 (6 bases). This CDR3 region has 14 residues. Germline values: CDR1 LNHDA, CDR2 SQIVND (reference sequence). The V end lost 3 bases, the J end lost 0 bases, and 9 bases lay between the germline ends. CDR3 bases read: TGTGCCAGTAGTATCAGGGACAACTCCTACGAG. Amino acid sequence: CASSIRDNSYE. The CDR3, in full, reads CASSIRDNSYEQYF. The entire variable domain, with the rest obtained from reference TRBV19 and TRBJ2-7, is as follows: DGGITQSPKYLFRKEGQNVTLSCEQNLNHDAMYWYRQDPGQGLRLIYYSQIVNDFQKGDIAEGYSVSREKKESFPLTVTSAQKNPTAFYLCASSIRDNSYEQYFGPGTRLTVT.